Each of the 6 T cell receptor beta chains below was sequenced from the same sample in a study of T cells in tuberculosis. After thawing and overnight rest, PBMC were stained with GMM-loaded CD1B tetramer, viability dye and anti-CD3 for sorting. The CD1B tetramers carried C32 glucose monomycolate purified from Rhodococcus equi. Generated by immunoSEQ multiplex PCR, the TCRdb table keeps only in-frame clones and is missing some. The sample yields 61,000 or so clones, 65% to 90% seen once. The sample consisted of CD1b-GMM tetramer-negative cells sorted from PBMCs. Source of these receptors: an adult woman with latent tuberculosis.

This chain uses TRBV18 with TRBJ1-1; the match to TRBD1 covers 7 bases. This CDR3 region has 16 residues. V lost 5 bases and J lost 0; bases outside the gene matches: 9. Germline lookup yields CDR1 KGHSH and CDR2 LQKENI. The CDR3 DNA reads as TGTGCCAGCTCAGACCGGGACAGATTTTTGAACACTGAAGCTTTCTTT. It encodes CASSDRDRFLNTEAFF.

V is TRBV6-1 and J is TRBJ1-5, with a weak D call TRBD1 (5 bases). The CDR3 covers 15 residues. The V gene's germline CDR1 is MNHNS and CDR2 SASEGT. V dropped 4 bases and J dropped 7 bases, with 17 bases sitting between them. The CDR3 DNA follows: TGTGCCAGCAGTGCGGGGGAAAGCCCGGGACAGCCCCAGCATTTT. Translated, it gives CASSAGESPGQPQHF.

This clone was detected a few times. V and J are TRBV19 and TRBJ1-6; no firm D call. The CDR3 totals 14 residues. Trimming took 8 bases from V and 0 from J, leaving 8 bases between them. The germline CDR1 and CDR2 sequences are LNHDA and SQIVND (reference sequence). CDR3 DNA sequence: TGTGCCAGTCGGGAGAGCTCCTATAATTCACCCCTCCACTTT. Its translation is CASRESSYNSPLHF.

J is TRBJ1-5 and V is TRBV2, with D possibly TRBD1 on 6 matching bases. V shed 4 bases and J shed 2 bases, with 12 bases lying between them. CDR1 is SNHLY, CDR2 FYNNEI, per germline. The CDR3 runs to 15 residues. CDR3 in DNA: TGTGCCAGCAGTGTGGGCAGGGGTGGCAATCAGCCCCAGCATTTT. It encodes CASSVGRGGNQPQHF. The variable domain in full, completed from reference TRBV2 and TRBJ1-5, reads EPEVTQTPSHQVTQMGQEVILRCVPISNHLYFYWYRQILGQKVEFLVSFYNNEISEKSEIFDDQFSVERPDGSNFTLKIRSTKLEDSAMYFCASSVGRGGNQPQHFGDGTRLSIL.

This clone was picked up a small number of times. The chain is built from TRBV19 and TRBJ2-1; 8 bases map to TRBD2. The CDR3 consists of 11 residues. Germline CDR1 reads LNHDA; CDR2 reads SQIVND (reference sequence). V shed 4 bases, J shed 13 bases, and the junction held 3 bases outside the gene matches. The CDR3, as DNA: TGTGCCAGTAGTAGCGGGAGGTACCAGTTCTTC. It encodes CASSSGRYQFF.

The chain couples TRBV7-2 to TRBJ2-7, with 10 bases lining up with TRBD1. Trimming at V came to 3 bases and at J to 5 bases, leaving 10 bases not matched to a gene. In germline, CDR1 is SGHTA, CDR2 FQGNSA. The CDR3 contains 16 residues. The CDR3 nucleotides are TGTGCCAGCAGCTTGGCCGGGACAGGGGTTAAAAACGAGCAGTACTTC. It codes for CASSLAGTGVKNEQYF.